This TCR beta chain appears in the sequencing data of a study of shared clonotypes between healthy human individuals. Deep level was the assay's run setting. Using immunoSEQ multiplex PCR, the repertoire was profiled, and TCRdb retains in-frame clones only, with some absent. The table includes about 700,000 clones, roughly 94% detected once. Details on this clone: As yet, its antigen is unknown.

CD45RO-negative CD8 cells positively selected for CCR7 made up the naive population, which excluded terminally differentiated effector memory CD45RA+ cells. The CDR3 extends over 15 amino acids. Germline V lookup: CDR1 SGHNT, CDR2 YENEEA. V shed 2 bases and J 6 bases; nucleotides not matched to a gene: 1. Study-wide findings and caveats: Investigators collected only blood, and repertoires in tissues likely differ.

This clonotype was obtained from a man aged 30 to 45 in good health. The chain links TRBV11-3 to TRBJ2-1; 13 positions match TRBD2. Sequencing used naive CD8+ T cells sorted from blood. CDR3: CASSLRTSGSNEQFF. In nucleotides, the CDR3 is TGTGCCAGCAGCTTACGGACTAGCGGGAGCAATGAGCAGTTCTTC.